This passage covers 21 T cell receptor beta chains from one sample sequenced in a study of blood T cells in healthy people across ages. Together with a sample-barcoded 5' primer, a J-beta primer mix was included in a second PCR lasting 7 to 11 cycles. Via MiXCR, TCRdb re-called the 5' RACE reads, giving one row per CDR3 protein. Of about 1.4 million distinct CDR3 sequences listed, approximately 63% are singletons. Sequencing was performed on blood. The receptors come from a man between 18 and 29 years old in good health.

The CDR3 reads CATSRAGHHQETQYF. CDR3 bases: TGTGCCACCAGCAGAGCGGGACACCACCAAGAGACCCAGTACTTC. The chain recombines TRBV15 with TRBJ2-5, with D tentatively TRBD1 (6 bases). There are 15 residues in the CDR3. CDR1 is LNHNV and CDR2 is YYDKDF in the germline V gene (reference sequence). The V gene lost 1 base and the J gene lost 0 bases, with 9 bases spanning the gap.

V and J are TRBV9 and TRBJ1-2; 7 positions agree with TRBD1. CDR1 and CDR2 from the germline V gene are SGDLS and YYNGEE. The length of the CDR3 is 16 residues. V lost 3 bases to trimming and J lost 5 bases; unmatched junction nucleotides: 13. Written as DNA, the CDR3 is TGTGCCAGCAGCGCTAACCGCCGACAGGGAGTTTATGGCTACACCTTC. It is translated as CASSANRRQGVYGYTF.

The CDR3 DNA follows: TGTGCCAGCAGCGTAGGGGCCCAACAGAACGCCTACGAGCAGTACTTC. Amino acids: CASSVGAQQNAYEQYF. This sequence joins TRBV9 and TRBJ2-5; unclear D gene. The J call may be in error: the DNA end matches TRBJ2-7 better. CDR1 is SGDLS, CDR2 YYNGEE, per germline. The CDR3 contains 16 residues.

This clonotype was observed a handful of times. The gene calls are TRBV29-1 and TRBJ2-7, with D hard to call. The germline V and J ends were trimmed by 4 bases and 3 bases, with 10 bases remaining between them. CDR3 length: 12 residues. Germline V gene data show CDR1 as SQVTM and CDR2 as ANQGSEA. CDR3 region: CSVGERGYEQYF. The CDR3 coding sequence is TGCAGCGTTGGCGAGAGAGGCTACGAGCAGTACTTC.

This clonotype was counted only a few times. The V and J genes are TRBV12-3 or TRBV12-4 and TRBJ1-1; tentative D call: TRBD1 (5 bases). Trimming took 4 bases from V and 0 from J, leaving 9 bases between them. The length of the CDR3 is 14 residues. Here the CDR3 DNA reads TGTGCCAGCAGTTCCGGGACGATGAACACTGAAGCTTTCTTT. Translated: CASSSGTMNTEAFF.

This clonotype was seen a few times. The rearrangement links TRBV5-1 to TRBJ2-7; D remains unclear. The V gene's germline CDR1 is SGHRS and CDR2 YFSETQ. The CDR3 consists of 13 residues. V was clipped by 0 bases and J by 5 bases, with 9 bases between them. The CDR3 nucleotides are TGCGCCAGCAGCTTGGGACGGAATAACGAGCAGTACTTC. Amino acids: CASSLGRNNEQYF.

The rearrangement joins TRBV4-1 to TRBJ1-1; D remains unclear. Trimming stripped 4 bases from V and 1 base from J, with 10 bases between. Germline-derived CDR1 and CDR2 are MGHRA and YSYEKL. This CDR3 has 14 residues. The CDR3 DNA reads as TGCGCCAGCAGCCTAACACAAAGGAACACTGAAGCTTTCTTT. This translates into CASSLTQRNTEAFF.

The chain employs TRBV4-3 and TRBJ1-1, with 7 bases aligning to TRBD1. Trimming cost V 0 bases and J 3 bases; bases outside gene matches: 4. This CDR3 contains 15 residues. Germline V CDR1 and CDR2: LGHNA, YSLEER. CDR3 nucleotides: TGCGCCAGCAGCCAAGAGGCAGGGGGGTACACTGAAGCTTTCTTT. It yields the protein CASSQEAGGYTEAFF.

On this clonotype itself: A read error may explain this, as a much larger clone is one base away. V gene TRBV2 combines with J gene TRBJ2-1, with D possibly TRBD1 on 5 matching bases. From germline, CDR1 is SNHLY and CDR2 FYNNEI. The V and J ends lost 4 bases and 8 bases respectively, with 15 bases between them. The CDR3 runs 14 residues. This CDR3 reads CASSVGSSRDEQFF. DNA for the CDR3: TGTGCCAGCAGTGTTGGGTCCTCCAGGGATGAGCAGTTCTTC.

V is TRBV5-5 and J is TRBJ2-7; D is unclear. There are 15 residues in the CDR3. The germline CDR1 and CDR2 sequences are SGHKS and YYEKEE (reference sequence). Between the trimmed V and J ends, which lost 1 base and 0 bases, there was a span of 11 bases. CDR3 nucleotides: TGTGCCAGCAGCTTGTCGTACCCGAGCTCCTACGAGCAGTACTTC. Translation gives CASSLSYPSSYEQYF.

CDR3 sequence: CASSTQYQDQHF. The CDR3 DNA sequence: TGTGCCAGCAGTACACAGTATCAGGACCAGCATTTT. The chain couples TRBV12-3 or TRBV12-4 to TRBJ1-5; D not resolved. CDR3 size: 12 residues. Trimming took off 5 bases at V and 12 bases at J, with 14 bases between the two ends.

The chain combines TRBV7-9 with TRBJ2-1, with TRBD2 matching 8 bases. V gave up 1 base and J gave up 7 bases; unmatched junction bases: 9. From germline, CDR1 is SEHNR and CDR2 FQNEAQ (reference sequence). This CDR3 is built from 16 residues. The CDR3 protein is CASSLGRAGASNEQFF. In DNA, the CDR3 is TGTGCCAGCAGCTTAGGGCGAGCGGGGGCCTCGAATGAGCAGTTCTTC.

This clonotype showed up just a few times. The chain couples TRBV7-2 to TRBJ2-5; D possibly uses TRBD1 or TRBD2 (5 bases each). Germline CDR1 and CDR2: SGHTA and FQGNSA. Trimming cost V 1 base and J 4 bases, with 10 bases left between them. The CDR3 length is 14 residues. The CDR3 spells CASSLVGVGETQYF. The CDR3 DNA follows: TGTGCCAGCAGCTTAGTGGGGGTCGGAGAGACCCAGTACTTC.

The rearrangement uses TRBV2 and TRBJ1-2; D unclear. Germline V gives CDR1 SNHLY, CDR2 FYNNEI. Trimming left V 3 bases short and J 2 bases short, with 7 bases between. The CDR3 has 13 amino acids. CDR3 region: CASSDAGNYGYTF. CDR3 coding DNA: TGTGCCAGCAGTGACGCAGGCAACTATGGCTACACCTTC.

This clonotype was observed a handful of times. V is TRBV3-1 and J is TRBJ1-2; perhaps TRBD1 as D (5 bases). Germline V gene lookup returns CDR1 LGHDT and CDR2 YNNKEL (reference sequence). The CDR3 extends over 11 amino acids. V lost 3 bases and J 8 bases, leaving 7 bases between the germline ends. Here the CDR3 DNA reads TGTGCCAGCAGCCACGGGGCAGGCTACACCTTC. Its protein product is CASSHGAGYTF. Variable domain in full (rest from reference TRBV3-1 and TRBJ1-2): DTAVSQTPKYLVTQMGNDKSIKCEQNLGHDTMYWYKQDSKKFLKIMFSYNNKELIINETVPNRFSPKSPDKAHLNLHINSLELGDSAVYFCASSHGAGYTFGSGTRLTVV.

V is TRBV27 and J is TRBJ1-1, with a weak D call TRBD1 (5 bases). V dropped 2 bases and J dropped 7 bases, with 14 bases sitting between them. The germline CDR1 and CDR2 sequences are MNHEY and SMNVEV (reference sequence). There are 14 residues in the CDR3. The CDR3 reads CASSLIPGGGEAFF. The CDR3 bases are TGTGCCAGCAGTTTAATTCCCGGTGGGGGTGAAGCTTTCTTT.

This clonotype occurred a few times. J is TRBJ2-2 and V is TRBV5-1; 9 positions match TRBD2. This CDR3 region has 17 residues. Germline CDR1 reads SGHRS; CDR2 reads YFSETQ. V lost 3 bases to trimming and J lost 2 bases; unmatched junction nucleotides: 8. The CDR3 region is CASSSLAGAGNTGELFF. CDR3 in DNA: TGCGCCAGCAGCTCGTTAGCGGGGGCCGGTAACACCGGGGAGCTGTTTTTT.

The rearrangement joins TRBV6-2 or TRBV6-3 to TRBJ1-2; 7 bases agree with TRBD1. The CDR3 totals 16 residues. The V gene end was trimmed by 2 bases and the J gene end by 2 bases; junction bases not matched to a gene: 8. CDR1 and CDR2 from the germline V gene are MNHEY and SVGEGT. The CDR3 is CASSYQDRATNYGYTF. The CDR3 coding sequence is TGTGCCAGCAGTTACCAAGACAGGGCCACCAACTATGGCTACACCTTC.

This chain links TRBV5-6 with TRBJ1-1, with 7 nucleotides matching TRBD1. This CDR3 has 13 residues. Germline CDR1 reads SGHDT; CDR2 reads YYEEEE. Germline trimming cut 4 bases from V and 6 bases from J; bases unmatched to any gene: 6. CDR3 protein: CASSPTGFAEAFF. The CDR3 nucleotides are TGTGCCAGCAGCCCGACAGGGTTTGCTGAAGCTTTCTTT.

The chain combines TRBV25-1 with TRBJ2-1; TRBD2 aligns across 14 bases. This CDR3 comprises 24 residues. V dropped 6 bases and J dropped 5; count of bases not matched to a gene: 30. The germline gives CDR1 MGHDK, CDR2 SYGVNS. CDR3 sequence (DNA): TGTGCCAGCAGGGCGCCTTTGGGACAGGGGACTAGCGGGAGTCTGGTGGTATTAAACAATGAGCAGTTCTTC. This gives the protein CASRAPLGQGTSGSLVVLNNEQFF.

Only a few counts were recorded for this clonotype. This chain joins TRBV4-3 and TRBJ1-1; D is unclear. The ends were cut back, 0 bases at V and 5 bases at J, with 7 bases in the middle. The CDR3 consists of 13 residues. The germline CDR1 and CDR2 sequences are LGHNA and YSLEER. CDR3 DNA: TGCGCCAGCAGCCAAGATGGGGTTACTGAAGCTTTCTTT. Amino acids: CASSQDGVTEAFF.